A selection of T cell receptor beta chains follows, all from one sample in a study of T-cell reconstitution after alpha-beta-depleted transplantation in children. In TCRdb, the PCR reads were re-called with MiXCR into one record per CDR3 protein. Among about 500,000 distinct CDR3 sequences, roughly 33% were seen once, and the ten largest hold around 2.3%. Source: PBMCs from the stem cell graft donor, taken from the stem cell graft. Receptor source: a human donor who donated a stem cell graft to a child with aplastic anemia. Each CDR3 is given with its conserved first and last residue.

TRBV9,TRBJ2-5,CASSVRGRGETQYF
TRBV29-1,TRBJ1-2,CSVEKIANYGYTF
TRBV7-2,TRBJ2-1,CASSLGGALIF
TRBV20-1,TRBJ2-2,CSAGQPNTGELFF
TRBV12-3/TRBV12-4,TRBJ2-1,CASSLWGPVEQFF
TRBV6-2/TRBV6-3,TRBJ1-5,CASSFADWAGLPYSNQPQHF
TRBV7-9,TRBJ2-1,CASSPPGLVDNEQFF
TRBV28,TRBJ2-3,CASNSQLTDTQYF
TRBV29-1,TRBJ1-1,CSVATGGFGNTEAFF
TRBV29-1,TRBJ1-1,CSTLTASLSTEAFF
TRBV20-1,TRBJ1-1,CSASFNTEAFF
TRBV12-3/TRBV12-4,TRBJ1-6,CASSRGFSYNSPLHF
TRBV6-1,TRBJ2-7,CASSARGVLYEQYF
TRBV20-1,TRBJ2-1,CSARSLAGVGNEQFF
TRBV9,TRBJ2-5,CASSVGSASQETQYF
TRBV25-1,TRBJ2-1,CASSDGALAGVRDEQFF
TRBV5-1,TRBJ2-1,CASSLAGTTPQLRYNEQFF
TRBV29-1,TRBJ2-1,CSVDGLAGTDSYNEQFF
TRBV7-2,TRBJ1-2,CASSRRTAGYGYTF
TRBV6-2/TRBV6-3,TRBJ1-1,CASSPTKGTTFF
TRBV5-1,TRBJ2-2,CASSLSPTMNTGELFF
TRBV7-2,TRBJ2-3,CASSLDNPQSGSTQYF
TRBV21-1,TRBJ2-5,CASSSNRGPQYF
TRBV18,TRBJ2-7,CASSPPGQRTYEQYF
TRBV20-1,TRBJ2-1,CSATLGLAGSYNEQFF
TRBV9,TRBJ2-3,CASSARTGKTDTQYF
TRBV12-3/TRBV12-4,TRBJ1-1,CASSLEAGTNTEAFF
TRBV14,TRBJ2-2,CASSHQWLAAVTGELFF
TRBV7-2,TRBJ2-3,CASSSTIRGTDTQYF
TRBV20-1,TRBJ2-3,CSATHGTSGIKQYF
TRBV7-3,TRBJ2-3,CASSLDRGDTDTQYF
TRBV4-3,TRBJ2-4,CASSHPTTGDAKNIQYF
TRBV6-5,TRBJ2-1,CASRPTPGLAGVNEQFF
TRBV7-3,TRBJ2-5,CASSRSGGRGQETQYF
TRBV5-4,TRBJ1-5,CASSLDGSSNQPQHF
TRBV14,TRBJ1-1,CASSPDRGDTEAFF
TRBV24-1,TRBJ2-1,CATSDPAGTSYTGEQFF
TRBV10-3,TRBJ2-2,CAISEFGGEELFF
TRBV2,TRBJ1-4,CASSDRTSRSEKLFF
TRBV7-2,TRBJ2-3,CASSPGGTSDTQYF
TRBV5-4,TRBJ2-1,CASSFKRYNSYNEQFF
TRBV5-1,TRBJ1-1,CASSLNPWTGGTEAFF
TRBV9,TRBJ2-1,CASSVGTSGREQFF
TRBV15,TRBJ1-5,CATTGFNQPQHF
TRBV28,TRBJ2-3,CASSSIYSSTDTQYF
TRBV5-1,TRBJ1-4,CASSLQGFTAEKLFF
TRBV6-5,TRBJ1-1,CASSTGSVTEAFF
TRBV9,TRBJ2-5,CASSSSGQKETQYF
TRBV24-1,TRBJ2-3,CATSGPRVDTQYF
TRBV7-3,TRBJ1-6,CASSLTPSADSPLHF
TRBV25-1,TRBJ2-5,CASSDSIIQETQYF
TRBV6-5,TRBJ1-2,CASSGQGVNYGYTF
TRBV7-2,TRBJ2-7,CASSLSHSGRLYEQYF
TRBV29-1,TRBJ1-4,CSVVSGSEKLFF
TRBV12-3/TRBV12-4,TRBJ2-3,CASTYRAGGPVDTQYF